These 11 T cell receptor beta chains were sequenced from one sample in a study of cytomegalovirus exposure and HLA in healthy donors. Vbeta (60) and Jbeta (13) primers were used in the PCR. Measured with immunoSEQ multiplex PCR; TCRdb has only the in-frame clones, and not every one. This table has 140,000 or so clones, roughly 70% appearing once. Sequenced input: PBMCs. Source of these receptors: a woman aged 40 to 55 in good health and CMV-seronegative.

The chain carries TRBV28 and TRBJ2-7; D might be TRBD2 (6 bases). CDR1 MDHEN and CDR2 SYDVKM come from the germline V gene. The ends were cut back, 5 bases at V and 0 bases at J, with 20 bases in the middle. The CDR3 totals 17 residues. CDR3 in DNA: TGTGCCAGCAGTCCCCCCGGGGGTCTACACCACTCCTACGAGCAGTACTTC. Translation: CASSPPGGLHHSYEQYF.

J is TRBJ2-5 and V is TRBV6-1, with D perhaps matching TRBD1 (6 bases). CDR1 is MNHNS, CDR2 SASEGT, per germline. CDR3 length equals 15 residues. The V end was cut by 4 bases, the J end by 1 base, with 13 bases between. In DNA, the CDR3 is TGTGCCAGCAGTGTGTGGGACACATCCCAAGAGACCCAGTACTTC. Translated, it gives CASSVWDTSQETQYF.

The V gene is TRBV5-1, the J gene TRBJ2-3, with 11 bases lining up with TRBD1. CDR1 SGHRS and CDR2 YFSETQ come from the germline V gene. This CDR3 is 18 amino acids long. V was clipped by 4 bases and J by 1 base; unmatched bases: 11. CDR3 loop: CASSTGQGAGGGTDTQYF. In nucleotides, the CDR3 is TGCGCCAGCAGCACCGGACAGGGGGCCGGGGGCGGCACAGATACGCAGTATTTT. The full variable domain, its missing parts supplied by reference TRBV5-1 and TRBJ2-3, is KAGVTQTPRYLIKTRGQQVTLSCSPISGHRSVSWYQQTPGQGLQFLFEYFSETQRNKGNFPGRFSGRQFSNSRSEMNVSTLELGDSALYLCASSTGQGAGGGTDTQYFGPGTRLTVL.

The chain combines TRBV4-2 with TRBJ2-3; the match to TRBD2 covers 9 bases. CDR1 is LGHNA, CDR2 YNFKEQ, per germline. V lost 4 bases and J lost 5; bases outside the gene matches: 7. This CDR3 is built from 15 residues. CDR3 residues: CASSPPGLALDTQYF. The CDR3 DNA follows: TGTGCCAGCAGCCCACCGGGACTAGCATTAGATACGCAGTATTTT.

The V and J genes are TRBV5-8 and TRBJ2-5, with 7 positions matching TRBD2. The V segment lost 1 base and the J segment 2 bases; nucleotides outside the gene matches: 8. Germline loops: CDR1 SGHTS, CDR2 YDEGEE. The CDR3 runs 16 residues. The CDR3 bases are TGTGCCAGCAGCTTGTATTTAACGGGGGGACAAGAGACCCAGTACTTC. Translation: CASSLYLTGGQETQYF.

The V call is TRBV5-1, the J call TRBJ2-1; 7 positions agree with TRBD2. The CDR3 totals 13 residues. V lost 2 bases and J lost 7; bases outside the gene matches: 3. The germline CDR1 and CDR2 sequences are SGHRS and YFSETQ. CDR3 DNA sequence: TGCGCCAGCAGCTTCGGGGGGAGAAATGAGCAGTTCTTC. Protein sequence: CASSFGGRNEQFF.

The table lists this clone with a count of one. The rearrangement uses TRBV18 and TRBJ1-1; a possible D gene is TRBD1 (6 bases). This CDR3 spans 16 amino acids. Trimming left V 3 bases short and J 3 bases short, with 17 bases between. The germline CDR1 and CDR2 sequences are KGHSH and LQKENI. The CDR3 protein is CASSPLPPAGDTEAFF. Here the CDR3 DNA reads TGTGCCAGCTCACCTCTACCGCCAGCAGGGGACACTGAAGCTTTCTTT.

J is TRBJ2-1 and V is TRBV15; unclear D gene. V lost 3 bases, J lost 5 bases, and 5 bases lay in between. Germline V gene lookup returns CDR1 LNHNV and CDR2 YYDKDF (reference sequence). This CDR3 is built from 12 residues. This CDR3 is CATSRPDNEQFF. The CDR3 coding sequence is TGTGCCACCAGCAGGCCAGACAATGAGCAGTTCTTC.

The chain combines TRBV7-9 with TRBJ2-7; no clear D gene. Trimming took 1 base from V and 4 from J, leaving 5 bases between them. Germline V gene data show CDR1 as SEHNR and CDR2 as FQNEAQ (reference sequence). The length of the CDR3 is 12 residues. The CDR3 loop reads CASSLGSYEQYF. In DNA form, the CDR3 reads TGTGCCAGCAGCTTAGGCAGTTACGAGCAGTACTTC.

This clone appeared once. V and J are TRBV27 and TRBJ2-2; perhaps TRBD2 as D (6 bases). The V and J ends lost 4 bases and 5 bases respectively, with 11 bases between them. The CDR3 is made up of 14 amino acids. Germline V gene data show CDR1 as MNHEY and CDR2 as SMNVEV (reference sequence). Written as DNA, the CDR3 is TGTGCCAGCAGTTCGGGACTCCCAACCGGGGAGCTGTTTTTT. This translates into CASSSGLPTGELFF.

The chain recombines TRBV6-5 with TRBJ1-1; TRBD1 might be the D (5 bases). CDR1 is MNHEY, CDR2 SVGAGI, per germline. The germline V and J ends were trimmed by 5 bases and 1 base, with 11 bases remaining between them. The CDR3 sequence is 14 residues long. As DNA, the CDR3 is TGTGCCAGCAGTCCCCTCAGGGCGAACACTGAAGCTTTCTTT. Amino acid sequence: CASSPLRANTEAFF.